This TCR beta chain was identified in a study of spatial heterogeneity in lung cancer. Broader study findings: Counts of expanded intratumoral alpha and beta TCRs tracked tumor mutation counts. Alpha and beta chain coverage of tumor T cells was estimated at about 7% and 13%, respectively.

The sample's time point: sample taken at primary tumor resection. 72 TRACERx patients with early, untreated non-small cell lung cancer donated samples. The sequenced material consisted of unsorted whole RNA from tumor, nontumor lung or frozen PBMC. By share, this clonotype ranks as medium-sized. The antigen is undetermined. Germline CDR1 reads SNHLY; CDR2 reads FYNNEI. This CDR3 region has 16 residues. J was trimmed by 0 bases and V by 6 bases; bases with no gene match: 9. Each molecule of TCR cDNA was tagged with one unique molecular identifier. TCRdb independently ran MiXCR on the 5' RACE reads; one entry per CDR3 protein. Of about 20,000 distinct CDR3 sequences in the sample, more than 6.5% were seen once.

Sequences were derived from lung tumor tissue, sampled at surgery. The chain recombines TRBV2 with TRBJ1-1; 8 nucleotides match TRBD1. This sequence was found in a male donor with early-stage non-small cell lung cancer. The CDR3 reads CASSARTGQVNTEAFF. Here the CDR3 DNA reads TGTGCCAGCAGCGCCCGGACAGGGCAGGTGAACACTGAAGCTTTCTTT.